The rows below give T cell receptor beta chains drawn from one sample of a study of beta chain features in type 1 diabetes. TCRdb's table, derived via immunoSEQ multiplex PCR, lists solely in-frame clones and lacks some. Here the sample spans 300,000 to 350,000 clones, around 8% being singletons. Source material: central memory CD4+ T cells from blood. The receptors were sampled from a young woman in good health. Each CDR3 is given with its conserved first and last residue. The order of the fields is CDR3 length, J gene, V gene, clone size, D gene, CDR3 DNA, CDR3 protein. A D gene is named only where the DNA matches it firmly. Only some rows state a clone size, as once, few, many or a class for expanded clones.

18 TRBJ1-5 TRBV7-8 few - TGTGCCAGCAGCTTATCTTTCGTTCGGGGTCTGGGGGATCAGCCCCAGCATTTT CASSLSFVRGLGDQPQHF
15 TRBJ2-3 TRBV7-2 - TRBD2 TGTGCCAGCAGCCTCCAGGGGACTAGCACAGATGCGCAGTATTTT CASSLQGTSTDAQYF
13 TRBJ1-6 TRBV6-6 - - TGTGCCAGCAGTTACTCAGGCAATTCACCCCTCCACTTT CASSYSGNSPLHF
14 TRBJ2-7 TRBV29-1 few - TGCAGCGTTGGTAGACAGGGGAGGGCCTACGAGCAGTACTTC CSVGRQGRAYEQYF
15 TRBJ2-5 TRBV5-4 few TRBD2 TGTGCCAGCAGCTTGGCCGGAGCTAGCGGGGAGACCCAGTACTTC CASSLAGASGETQYF
16 TRBJ2-7 TRBV4-1 - TRBD1 TGCGCCAGCAGCCAAGGCCCCTCGAGGGGGCTACGCGAGCAGTACTTC CASSQGPSRGLREQYF
15 TRBJ2-3 TRBV25-1 few - TGTGCCAGCAGTGACCGGGAGAGGCACACAGATACGCAGTATTTT CASSDRERHTDTQYF
13 TRBJ2-5 TRBV19 - - TGTGCCAGTAGTCCAAGGGGGATAGAGACCCAGTACTTC CASSPRGIETQYF
17 TRBJ2-7 TRBV4-2 - TRBD2 TGTGCCAGCAGCCAAGATATACTAGCGGGAGGCTCCTACGAGCAGTACTTC CASSQDILAGGSYEQYF
17 TRBJ1-4 TRBV28 few TRBD1 TGTGCCAGCAGTCCCTGGACAGGCGACGCAACTAATGAAAAACTGTTTTTT CASSPWTGDATNEKLFF
13 TRBJ2-7 TRBV9 - - TGTGCCAGCAGCGTAGAGGCGGGAACGCCCCAGTACTTC CASSVEAGTPQYF
15 TRBJ1-5 TRBV7-9 many - TGTGCCAGCAGCCCGACCATGGCAGACAATCAGCCCCAGCATTTT CASSPTMADNQPQHF
13 TRBJ1-3 TRBV10-3 - - TGTGCCATCAGTGAGTCGGCCCGTCACACCATATATTTT CAISESARHTIYF
13 TRBJ2-4 TRBV2 - TRBD2 TGTGCCAGCAGTGAGGGACTAGCGAACATTCAGTACTTC CASSEGLANIQYF
15 TRBJ2-1 TRBV28 few TRBD2 TGTGCCAGCAGTTTTTGGGCTAGCGGGAGGCGAGAGCAGTTCTTC CASSFWASGRREQFF
17 TRBJ2-1 TRBV18 - TRBD2 TGTGCCAGCTCACCCGACGGCACTAGCGGAACCTACAATGAGCAGTTCTTC CASSPDGTSGTYNEQFF
15 TRBJ2-7 TRBV11-1 - TRBD2 TGTGCCAGCAGCTTAGTCCGGACTAGCGGAGTCGAGCAGTACTTC CASSLVRTSGVEQYF
13 TRBJ1-1 TRBV29-1 few - TGCAGCGTTGAACAGACTAGAGGCACTGAAGCTTTCTTT CSVEQTRGTEAFF
13 TRBJ1-1 TRBV7-3 few - TGTGCCAGCGCCCTCCAGGGAGACACTGAAGCTTTCTTT CASALQGDTEAFF
12 TRBJ2-5 TRBV6-6 few - TGTGCCAGCAGTTACTACGGTGAGACCCAGTACTTC CASSYYGETQYF
15 TRBJ2-1 TRBV6-5 many TRBD2 TGTGCCAGCAGTTACGCTAGCGGGACATACAATGAGCAGTTCTTC CASSYASGTYNEQFF
15 TRBJ2-5 TRBV2 many TRBD2 TGTGCCAGCAGTCACAGCGGGAGAGGGGGAGAGACCCAGTACTTC CASSHSGRGGETQYF
16 TRBJ2-1 TRBV21-1 - - TGTGCCAGCAGCAAACCCCCTCGGGACAGGTTCAATGAGCAGTTCTTC CASSKPPRDRFNEQFF
13 TRBJ2-7 TRBV25-1 few - TGTGCCAGCAGTGATTCATGGGTCTACGAGCAGTACTTC CASSDSWVYEQYF